A selection of T cell receptor beta chains follows, all from one sample in a study of cytotoxic CD8 clonotypes in ibrutinib-treated CLL. TCRdb keeps only in-frame clones here, not all; method: immunoSEQ multiplex PCR. Among approximately 100,000 clones listed, roughly 80% were seen once. The sample was PBMCs, taken after 12 months of ibrutinib treatment. These receptors were taken from a human donor with chronic lymphocytic leukemia. Each CDR3 is given with its conserved first and last residue. The D gene is left open where the match is weak. A clone size is listed for some rows: how often the clone was seen (once, few, many), or a class if it is expanded.

CDR3,DNA,D,J,size,V
CASKKGQISYEQYF,TGTGCCAGCAAGAAAGGACAGATCTCCTACGAGCAGTACTTC,.,TRBJ2-7,.,TRBV6-1
CASSLEGQGGATQYF,TGCGCCAGCAGCTTGGAGGGACAGGGAGGGGCGACCCAGTACTTC,TRBD1,TRBJ2-5,.,TRBV5-1
CASSPTQGSSYEQYF,TGTGCCAGCTCACCAACGCAGGGCAGTTCCTACGAGCAGTACTTC,.,TRBJ2-7,.,TRBV18
CASSYTRGGDSPLHF,TGTGCCAGCAGTTACACCCGGGGGGGTGATTCACCCCTCCACTTT,.,TRBJ1-6,.,TRBV6-5
CASSIVAGGLRETQYF,TGTGCCAGTAGTATAGTAGCAGGGGGCTTGAGAGAGACCCAGTACTTC,TRBD1,TRBJ2-5,few,TRBV19
CASSLSGQGGEKLFF,TGTGCCAGCAGTTTATCAGGGCAGGGTGGTGAAAAACTGTTTTTT,.,TRBJ1-4,many,TRBV27
CASSLEASSGELFF,TGCGCCAGCAGCTTGGAGGCTAGTTCCGGGGAGCTGTTTTTT,.,TRBJ2-2,.,TRBV5-1
CASSSDPHYEQYF,TGTGCCAGCAGCTCAGATCCACACTACGAGCAGTACTTC,.,TRBJ2-7,.,TRBV7-2
CASSTHGGNQPQHF,TGTGCCAGTAGCACCCATGGGGGCAATCAGCCCCAGCATTTT,.,TRBJ1-5,.,TRBV19
CASSLSRVQGAPEAFF,TGTGCCAGCAGTTTATCGAGGGTGCAGGGGGCCCCTGAAGCTTTCTTT,TRBD1,TRBJ1-1,many,TRBV27
CASSLGAVNYGYTF,TGTGCCAGCAGCTTGGGGGCAGTTAACTATGGCTACACCTTC,.,TRBJ1-2,.,TRBV5-6
CASSSRQGALEQYF,TGTGCCAGCAGCTCCCGACAGGGGGCTCTGGAGCAGTACTTC,TRBD1,TRBJ2-7,.,TRBV7-2
CAIRETGYSTEAFF,TGTGCCATCAGGGAGACAGGGTATAGCACTGAAGCTTTCTTT,TRBD1,TRBJ1-1,.,TRBV10-3
CATSPRTAEKLFF,TGTGCCACCAGCCCCCGGACGGCTGAAAAACTGTTTTTT,.,TRBJ1-4,.,TRBV15
CAWKAPRSLVNTEAFF,TGTGCCTGGAAAGCACCCAGGTCCTTGGTGAACACTGAAGCTTTCTTT,.,TRBJ1-1,few,TRBV30
CASSYSQGAGSLLHF,TGTGCCAGCAGTTACTCACAGGGGGCAGGATCACTCCTCCACTTT,TRBD1,TRBJ1-6,.,TRBV6-5
CASSPPGQGGYEQYF,TGTGCCAGCTCACCACCGGGGCAGGGGGGCTACGAGCAGTACTTC,.,TRBJ2-7,.,TRBV18
CASSLVRAGSDEQYF,TGTGCCAGCAGCTTGGTCCGGGCAGGGTCCGACGAGCAGTACTTC,.,TRBJ2-7,.,TRBV7-9
CAWSVGLGQYF,TGTGCCTGGAGTGTAGGTTTAGGGCAGTACTTC,.,TRBJ2-7,once,TRBV30
CASSGTSAGWAYEQYF,TGTGCCAGCAGCGGGACTAGCGCCGGGTGGGCCTACGAGCAGTACTTC,TRBD2,TRBJ2-7,once,TRBV6-6
CASSLVLAEQYF,TGTGCCAGCAGCTTAGTTCTAGCAGAGCAGTACTTC,.,TRBJ2-7,once,TRBV7-6
CASSLRQGTDTQYF,TGTGCCAGCAGTTTAAGGCAGGGCACAGATACGCAGTATTTT,.,TRBJ2-3,.,TRBV28
CAWSVRDGETQYF,TGTGCCTGGAGTGTAAGGGACGGGGAGACCCAGTACTTC,.,TRBJ2-5,.,TRBV30
CASSARGAHKETQYF,TGTGCCAGCAGCGCGCGGGGGGCCCACAAAGAGACCCAGTACTTC,TRBD2,TRBJ2-5,.,TRBV9
CASSRSTGVGTEAFF,TGTGCCAGCAGTAGATCCACAGGGGTGGGCACTGAAGCTTTCTTT,TRBD1,TRBJ1-1,few,TRBV2
CATAPGTVSTDTQYF,TGTGCCACGGCACCCGGGACAGTGTCTACAGATACGCAGTATTTT,TRBD1,TRBJ2-3,.,TRBV11-3
CASGTLPYEQYF,TGTGCCAGTGGGACACTTCCTTACGAGCAGTACTTC,.,TRBJ2-7,many,TRBV19